Included here is one T cell receptor beta chain sequence, with context. The antigen is undetermined. The naive CD8 fraction comprised CD45RO-negative cells positively selected for CCR7 and excluded terminally differentiated effector memory CD45RA+ cells. The donors were all Caucasian adults (living in Nashville, Tennessee). The data were obtained in a study of shared clonotypes between healthy human individuals. Study findings and constraints: Large depth notwithstanding, sorted-subset sequencing proved incomplete by rarefaction.

V shed 1 base, J shed 8 bases, and the junction held 7 bases outside the gene matches. CDR1 and CDR2 from the germline V gene are SGHNT and YENEEA. This CDR3 is 15 amino acids long. The repertoire was sequenced with immunoSEQ multiplex PCR; TCRdb's copy has only in-frame clones and lacks some. The table lists about 2.1 million clones, 80% to 95% of them singletons, with 1.5% to 2% in the top ten. The clonotype originates from a man between 18 and 35 years old in good health. Some clones in this sample may be carry-over from other donors' samples. The chain recombines TRBV11-3 with TRBJ2-1; TRBD1 aligns across 8 bases. The sequenced sample was naive CD8+ T cells from PBMCs. The CDR3 nucleotides read TGTGCCAGCAGCTTAGGGCAGGGGGCTTGGGATGAGCAGTTCTTC. This codes for CASSLGQGAWDEQFF.